This TCR beta chain was identified during a study of T cells in localized non-small cell lung cancer. Germline CDR1 SGDLS, CDR2 YYNGEE. CDR3 length equals 13 residues. Libraries were prepared by immunoSEQ multiplex PCR; TCRdb keeps only in-frame clonotypes and omits some of them. Of fewer than 3,000 clones listed, about two fifths are singletons. Worth noting for this clone: Its ends do not fully match the called genes, so a read error is possible.

Sequenced material: lung tumor tissue, taken before any cancer treatment. The receptor was derived from a male donor at least 60 years old with stage I squamous cell lung carcinoma. The V call is TRBV9, the J call TRBJ2-1, with TRBD2 matching 8 bases. The DNA for the CDR3 is TGTGTCAGCAGCGGGACTAGGGGGAATGAGCAGTTCTTC. It specifies CVSSGTRGNEQFF.